One and the same sample provided the 11 T cell receptor beta chains below, sequenced in a study of beta chain features in type 1 diabetes. All of the isolated RNA was reverse transcribed, so expressed TCRB transcripts were sequenced. Assay used: immunoSEQ multiplex PCR; TCRdb lists only in-frame clones, some missing. Of 850,000 to 900,000 clones listed, roughly 17% are singletons. Sample: naive CD4+ T cells from blood. Every receptor here comes from a woman younger than 35 in good health.

As for this clone: This specimen includes other DNA sequences encoding the same CDR3. V gene TRBV28 combines with J gene TRBJ1-2, with no clear D. Germline-derived CDR1 and CDR2 are MDHEN and SYDVKM. Trimming left V 2 bases short and J 5 bases short, with 6 bases between. This CDR3 has 12 amino acids. This chain's CDR3 is CASSLGRYGYTF. The CDR3, as DNA: TGTGCCAGCAGTTTAGGTCGTTATGGCTACACCTTC.

The chain employs TRBV15 and TRBJ1-1; 9 nucleotides line up with TRBD1. V lost 4 bases to trimming and J lost 6 bases; unmatched junction nucleotides: 15. Looked up from germline, CDR1 is LNHNV and CDR2 is YYDKDF (reference sequence). This CDR3 is built from 17 residues. The CDR3, as DNA: TGTGCCACCAGCAAATCACCTCTGGACAGGGGTTCTTCTGAAGCTTTCTTT. It is translated as CATSKSPLDRGSSEAFF.

This clone has more than one count but fewer than ten. The CDR3: CASTTGVGYNEQFF. The CDR3 DNA follows: TGTGCCAGCACCACAGGGGTTGGATACAATGAGCAGTTCTTC. The chain uses TRBV28 and TRBJ2-1; 7 positions agree with TRBD1. CDR3 size: 14 residues. With 7 bases clipped from V and 4 bases from J, the junction kept 7 bases outside the gene matches. CDR1 and CDR2 (germline): MDHEN, SYDVKM.

The genes are TRBV6-5 and TRBJ2-7; 8 bases map to TRBD2. The germline gives CDR1 MNHEY, CDR2 SVGAGI. J gave up 4 bases and V 2 bases, and 10 bases lay outside the gene matches. The CDR3 is 16 amino acids. The CDR3 region is CASSYARASGSYEQYF. In DNA, the CDR3 is TGTGCCAGCAGTTACGCCCGGGCTAGCGGGTCGTACGAGCAGTACTTC.

This clone was seen more than once but under ten times. The rearrangement links TRBV7-9 to TRBJ1-2, with D hard to call. CDR1 and CDR2 from the germline V gene are SEHNR and FQNEAQ (reference sequence). The CDR3 length is 12 residues. Trimming pared 3 bases from V and 8 bases from J, leaving 10 bases between. CDR3 nucleotides: TGTGCCAGCAGCTTGCGAGCTCACGGCTACACCTTC. This gives the protein CASSLRAHGYTF.

The CDR3 DNA reads as TGTGCCAGCAGCTGGGACAGGTATAGCAATCAGCCCCAGCATTTT. It is translated as CASSWDRYSNQPQHF. V and J are TRBV27 and TRBJ1-5; 8 bases line up with TRBD1. The CDR3 extends over 15 amino acids. Germline CDR1 reads MNHEY; CDR2 reads SMNVEV (reference sequence). Trimming removed 6 bases from V and 0 bases from J; junction bases left unmatched: 4.

This clone has a handful of counts. The chain couples TRBV6-5 to TRBJ2-6; D uncertain. The germline V and J ends were trimmed by 0 bases and 0 bases, with 6 bases remaining between them. From germline, CDR1 is MNHEY and CDR2 SVGAGI. This CDR3 spans 16 amino acids. CDR3 sequence: CASSYSLHSGANVLTF. DNA for the CDR3: TGTGCCAGCAGTTACTCGTTGCACTCTGGGGCCAACGTCCTGACTTTC.

This sequence joins TRBV15 and TRBJ1-2; D is unclear. This CDR3 region has 17 residues. Per the germline V gene, CDR1 is LNHNV and CDR2 is YYDKDF (reference sequence). Trimming cost V 0 bases and J 0 bases, with 14 bases left between them. CDR3 DNA sequence: TGTGCCACCAGCAGAGAAAGGAGCATGGGAGCTAACTATGGCTACACCTTC. Its translation: CATSRERSMGANYGYTF. The variable domain in full, with the rest retrieved from reference TRBV15 and TRBJ1-2, is DAMVIQNPRYQVTQFGKPVTLSCSQTLNHNVMYWYQQKSSQAPKLLFHYYDKDFNNEADTPDNFQSRRPNTSFCFLDIRSPGLGDTAMYLCATSRERSMGANYGYTFGSGTRLTVV.

This rearrangement joins TRBV5-4 to TRBJ2-7, with D possibly being TRBD2 (5 bases). This CDR3 has 14 amino acids. Germline values: CDR1 SGHNT, CDR2 YYREEE (reference sequence). Trimming cost V 3 bases and J 7 bases, with 17 bases left between them. Here the CDR3 DNA reads TGTGCCAGCAGCTCGGGATCACAATTGGGGGAGCAGTACTTC. It is translated as CASSSGSQLGEQYF. Complete variable domain (other parts from reference TRBV5-4 and TRBJ2-7): ETGVTQSPTHLIKTRGQQVTLRCSSQSGHNTVSWYQQALGQGPQFIFQYYREEENGRGNFPPRFSGLQFPNYSSELNVNALELDDSALYLCASSSGSQLGEQYFGPGTRLTVT.

The genes are TRBV9 and TRBJ2-3; D is undetermined. The V end was cut by 4 bases, the J end by 2 bases, with 23 bases between. Per the germline V gene, CDR1 is SGDLS and CDR2 is YYNGEE. The CDR3 consists of 18 residues. CDR3 sequence (DNA): TGTGCCAGCAGCCGGGCCCCGTATCGTTCGGGCCTCACAGATACGCAGTATTTT. Its translation is CASSRAPYRSGLTDTQYF.

This clone was counted only a few times. V gene TRBV7-2 combines with J gene TRBJ1-4; 11 positions match TRBD1. Germline trimming cut 5 bases from V and 7 bases from J; bases unmatched to any gene: 3. The CDR3 has 14 residues. Germline V gene data show CDR1 as SGHTA and CDR2 as FQGNSA. DNA of the CDR3: TGTGCCAGCAGCCGGACAGGGGGCGGTGAAAAACTGTTTTTT. It encodes CASSRTGGGEKLFF.